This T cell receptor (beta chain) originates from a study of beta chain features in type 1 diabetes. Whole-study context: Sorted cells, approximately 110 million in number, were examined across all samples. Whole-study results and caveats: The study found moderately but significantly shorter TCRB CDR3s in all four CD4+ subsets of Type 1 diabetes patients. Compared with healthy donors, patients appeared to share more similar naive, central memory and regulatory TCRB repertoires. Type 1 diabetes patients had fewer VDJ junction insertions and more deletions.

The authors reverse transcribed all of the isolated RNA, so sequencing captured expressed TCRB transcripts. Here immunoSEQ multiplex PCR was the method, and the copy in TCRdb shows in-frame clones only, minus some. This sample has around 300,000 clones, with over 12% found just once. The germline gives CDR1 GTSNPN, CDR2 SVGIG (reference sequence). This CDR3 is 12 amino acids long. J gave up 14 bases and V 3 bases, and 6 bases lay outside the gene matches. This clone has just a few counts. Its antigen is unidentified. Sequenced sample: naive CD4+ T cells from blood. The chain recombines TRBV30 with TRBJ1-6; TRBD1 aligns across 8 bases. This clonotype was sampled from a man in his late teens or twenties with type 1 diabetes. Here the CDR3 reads CAWSRTGMTLHF. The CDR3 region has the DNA TGTGCCTGGAGCAGGACAGGGATGACCCTCCACTTT.